The TCR beta chain under discussion was sequenced for a study of T cell responses to AZD1222 COVID-19 vaccine. This CDR3 spans 12 amino acids. The germline V and J ends were trimmed by 4 bases and 9 bases, with 11 bases remaining between them. CDR1 and CDR2 from the germline V gene are KGHSH and LQKENI. As for this clone: Its antigen is still unknown.

General observations from the study: There were vaccine-associated CD4 TCRs across spike, dominant at 160-218 and 743-854.

Repertoires were generated with immunoSEQ multiplex PCR, while TCRdb's copy carries only in-frame clones and drops some. This sample has roughly 150,000 clones, with roughly nine tenths found just once. This sample comprised peripheral blood, obtained 28 days after the second AZD1222 dose. The TCR comes from an adult who received the AZD1222 COVID-19 vaccine. The chain uses TRBV18 and TRBJ2-3; D call uncertain. The CDR3 loop is CASSQGTRTQYF. The CDR3 bases are TGTGCCAGCTCACAGGGCACAAGGACGCAGTATTTT.